This TCR beta chain came from a study of neurological immune-mediated disorders. Findings of the study overall: The multiple sclerosis repertoire cluster had no clinical or MRI feature associated with it.

In this sample, this clonotype turned up many times. Its specificity is unknown. A junction end diverges from the germline sequence, so it may reflect a read error. A 10-nucleotide random UMI tagged transcripts in template-switch 5'RACE cDNA synthesis. TCRdb re-derived calls from the 5' RACE reads in MiXCR, one entry per CDR3 protein. The repertoire holds roughly 67,000 distinct CDR3 sequences, with roughly 4% as singletons. This CDR3 comprises 11 residues. Germline V gives CDR1 DFQATT, CDR2 SNEGSKA (reference sequence). The chain employs TRBV20-1 and TRBJ1-1; no definite D call. The specimen was PBMCs. The TCR sequence derives from a man aged 50-59 years with multiple sclerosis. Here the CDR3 DNA reads TGCAGTGCTAGGAGGTTACCTGATGCTTTCTTT. It encodes CSARRLPDAFF.